The rows below give T cell receptor beta chains drawn from one sample of a study of T cell repertoires in cytomegalovirus infection. TCRdb reprocessed the reads via MiXCR and lists one record per CDR3 protein. The table shows 250,000 or so distinct CDR3 sequences, with about 12% occurring only once. The sequenced sample was PBMCs. Source of these receptors: a human donor in good health (CMV status not recorded). Some clones in this sample may be carry-over from other donors' samples. Each CDR3 is given with its conserved first and last residue. The order of the fields is CDR3 DNA, CDR3 protein, J gene, clone size, V gene, D gene. The D gene is left open where the match is weak. Not all rows give a size; the values are once, few, many and, for expanded clones, a class.

TGTGCCAGCAGCCCTGAAAGGCGGAGTGAAGCTTTCTTT | CASSPERRSEAFF | TRBJ1-1 | many | TRBV7-2 | .
TGTGCCAGCTCACACACGGACAGGCGGGAGACCCAGTACTTC | CASSHTDRRETQYF | TRBJ2-5 | many | TRBV18 | TRBD1
TGTGCCAGCAGCTCGGACAGGGGGCCTGACACCGGGGAGCTGTTTTTT | CASSSDRGPDTGELFF | TRBJ2-2 | many | TRBV7-8 | TRBD1
TGTGCCAGCAGAGACAACAGGGGAGGCTACGAGCAGTACTTC | CASRDNRGGYEQYF | TRBJ2-7 | many | TRBV7-2 | .
TGTGCCAGTAGTTATTACTCAAAGGACTATGGCTACACCTTC | CASSYYSKDYGYTF | TRBJ1-2 | . | TRBV19 | .
TGTGCCAGCAGCTTAGTGGGGAAGTCGGGCGAAAAACTGTTTTTT | CASSLVGKSGEKLFF | TRBJ1-4 | many | TRBV7-2 | .
TGCAGTGCAATCCGGGACGGGGGACGGGAGCTGTTTTTT | CSAIRDGGRELFF | TRBJ2-2 | . | TRBV20-1 | .
TGTGCCAGCAGTTACTCGAGGGACGGAAATTCACCCCTCCACTTT | CASSYSRDGNSPLHF | TRBJ1-6 | many | TRBV6-2/TRBV6-3 | .
TGTGCCAGCAGCTTAGGTGGAGAACTCACCGGGGAGCTGTTTTTT | CASSLGGELTGELFF | TRBJ2-2 | many | TRBV7-8 | .
TGTGCCAGCAGGCGGGACAGCGGGGAGACCCAGTACTTC | CASRRDSGETQYF | TRBJ2-5 | once | TRBV2 | .
TGTGCCAGCAGCCTCCACGGGAGCGGGGTCACCACCGGGGAGCTGTTTTTT | CASSLHGSGVTTGELFF | TRBJ2-2 | many | TRBV4-2 | TRBD2
TGTGCCAGCAGTTTGCCAGGGAAAGGAGCTCCCTATGGCTACACCTTC | CASSLPGKGAPYGYTF | TRBJ1-2 | many | TRBV27 | .
TGTGCCAGCTCAGGTGGACAGGGTGTTAAAGATACGCAGTATTTT | CASSGGQGVKDTQYF | TRBJ2-3 | many | TRBV18 | TRBD1
TGTGCCAGCAGTGACCCGGGACTAGCGGGAGGATTCAGGGGGTCCTACAATGAGCAGTTCTTC | CASSDPGLAGGFRGSYNEQFF | TRBJ2-1 | many | TRBV2 | TRBD2
TGTGCCAGCAGCCCACTACTAGGTGCGGGGGAGCTGTTTTTT | CASSPLLGAGELFF | TRBJ2-2 | many | TRBV7-2 | .
TGTGCCAGCAGGATGGTAGGACGGGGCCTAGAAAAACTGTTTTTT | CASRMVGRGLEKLFF | TRBJ1-4 | few | TRBV28 | .
TGTGCCAGCAGTCCGACGGGACTAGCGTCAGATACGCAGTATTTT | CASSPTGLASDTQYF | TRBJ2-3 | many | TRBV28 | TRBD2
TGTGCCAGCAGCTTACTTACGATCGATGAGCAGTTCTTC | CASSLLTIDEQFF | TRBJ2-1 | . | TRBV11-3 | .
TGCAGCGTTGCGGTTTCTGGAAACACCATATATTTT | CSVAVSGNTIYF | TRBJ1-3 | few | TRBV29-1 | .
TGTGCCAGCAGCTTAGAAGCGGGAGGTCACAATGAGCAGTTCTTC | CASSLEAGGHNEQFF | TRBJ2-1 | many | TRBV11-2 | TRBD2
TGTGCCAGCAAGTCCGGCCTTTCCTCCTACGAGCAGTACTTC | CASKSGLSSYEQYF | TRBJ2-7 | few | TRBV6-6 | .
TGTGCCAGCAGCCCCCGGACAGGGCGGTCAGATGGCTACACCTTC | CASSPRTGRSDGYTF | TRBJ1-2 | . | TRBV9 | TRBD1
TGCAGTGCTAGAGACGGGACAGGGGGCGGTGGAGAGACCCAGTACTTC | CSARDGTGGGGETQYF | TRBJ2-5 | many | TRBV20-1 | TRBD1
TGTGCCAGCAGCTTGGGAAGGGGAGAAAAACTGTTTTTT | CASSLGRGEKLFF | TRBJ1-4 | many | TRBV7-2 | .
TGTGCCAGCAGTTTATGGGCCTTGGCGGGAGGTCCCGGGGAGCTGTTTTTT | CASSLWALAGGPGELFF | TRBJ2-2 | medium-sized | TRBV28 | TRBD2
TGCAGCGTTGGGACATACCGCTCCTACAATGAGCAGTTCTTC | CSVGTYRSYNEQFF | TRBJ2-1 | few | TRBV29-1 | .
TGTGCCAGCAGTTACCCGACGAGGGCGACGTACAGGGTTAGCCAAGAGACCCAGTACTTC | CASSYPTRATYRVSQETQYF | TRBJ2-5 | . | TRBV6-2/TRBV6-3 | .
TGCAGTGCTAGAGATCAGGGGACAGGGTGGTTTACAAGCGAGCAGTACTTC | CSARDQGTGWFTSEQYF | TRBJ2-7 | . | TRBV20-1 | TRBD1
TGTGCCAGCAGCCAAGGGATGGACCAGCCCCAGCATTTT | CASSQGMDQPQHF | TRBJ1-5 | . | TRBV4-2 | .
TGTGCCAGCAGGAAGAAGGACAGTCTAGAGACCCAGTACTTC | CASRKKDSLETQYF | TRBJ2-5 | many | TRBV5-4 | .
TGCAGTGCTATTGGGACGGGCAATTCACCCCTCCACTTT | CSAIGTGNSPLHF | TRBJ1-6 | . | TRBV20-1 | .
TGTGCCAGTCAGGCCCTGGGGAGCTCCTATAATTCACCCCTCCACTTT | CASQALGSSYNSPLHF | TRBJ1-6 | few | TRBV2 | .
TGTGCCAGCAGACACAATTTGGGACTAGCGGGAGGGACAACCTACGAGCAGTACTTC | CASRHNLGLAGGTTYEQYF | TRBJ2-7 | many | TRBV6-6 | TRBD2
TGTGCCAGCAGCTCGGACAGGGGAGGGGGGCCCCAGCATTTT | CASSSDRGGGPQHF | TRBJ1-5 | many | TRBV7-2 | TRBD1
TGTGCCAGCAGTTACTCGATTTCGGCAGGGTCGCCAGATACGCAGTATTTT | CASSYSISAGSPDTQYF | TRBJ2-3 | many | TRBV6-5 | .
TGTGCCAGCAGGGGAGAGCGGCCAGATACGCAGTATTTT | CASRGERPDTQYF | TRBJ2-3 | few | TRBV2 | .
TGTGCCATCAGTGAGGGCGGACTAGCGGGGGGGCCGAGCTCCTACAATGAGCAGTTCTTC | CAISEGGLAGGPSSYNEQFF | TRBJ2-1 | few | TRBV10-3 | TRBD2
TGTGCCAGCACCGTCGTTATAGGACGCCAGACCGATTCACCCCTCCACTTT | CASTVVIGRQTDSPLHF | TRBJ1-6 | . | TRBV2 | .
TGTGCCAGCAGCCGACCCGGGACTAGCGGTATCGATGAGCAGTTCTTC | CASSRPGTSGIDEQFF | TRBJ2-1 | once | TRBV11-3 | TRBD2
TGTGCCAGCAGTCCTCCCGGGGGGGTTAACGAAGCTTTCTTT | CASSPPGGVNEAFF | TRBJ1-1 | few | TRBV28 | .
TGTGCCAGTAGTACCGGGACAGGGCCCAATACCCAGTTCTTC | CASSTGTGPNTQFF | TRBJ2-1 | many | TRBV19 | TRBD1